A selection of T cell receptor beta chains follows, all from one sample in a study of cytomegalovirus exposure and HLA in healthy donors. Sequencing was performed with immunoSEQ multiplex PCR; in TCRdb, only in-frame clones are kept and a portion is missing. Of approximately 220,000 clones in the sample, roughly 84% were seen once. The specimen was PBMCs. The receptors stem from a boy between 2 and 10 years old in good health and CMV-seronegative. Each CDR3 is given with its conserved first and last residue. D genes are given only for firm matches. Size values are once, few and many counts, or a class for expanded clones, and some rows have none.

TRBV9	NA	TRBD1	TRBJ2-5	TGTGCCAGCAGCCCAGGGGGCTTTCAAGAGACCCAGTACTTC	CASSPGGFQETQYF
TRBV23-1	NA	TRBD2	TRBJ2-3	TGCGCCAGCAGTCACCCAAGGACTAGCGGCGCAGATACGCAGTATTTT	CASSHPRTSGADTQYF
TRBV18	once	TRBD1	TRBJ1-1	TGTGCCAGCTCCAGGACAGGGAGGTATGAGAACACTGAAGCTTTCTTT	CASSRTGRYENTEAFF
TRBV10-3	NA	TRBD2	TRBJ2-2	TGTGCCATCAGTTTCAACCCCGGAGCGGGAGTCGACACCGGGGAGCTGTTTTTT	CAISFNPGAGVDTGELFF
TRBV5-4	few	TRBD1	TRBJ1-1	TGTGCCAGCAGTGGGGACAGAATGAACACTGAAGCTTTCTTT	CASSGDRMNTEAFF
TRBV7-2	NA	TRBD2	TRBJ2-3	TGTGCCAGCAGCCTGTCACTAGCGGGAGTAACAGATACGCAGTATTTT	CASSLSLAGVTDTQYF
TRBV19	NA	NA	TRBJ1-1	TGTGCCAGTAGTATACTGGACAGAAACACTGAAGCTTTCTTT	CASSILDRNTEAFF
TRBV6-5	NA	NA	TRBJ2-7	TGTGCCAGCTCCCCGGGGCGGGATATCTACGAGCAGTACTTC	CASSPGRDIYEQYF
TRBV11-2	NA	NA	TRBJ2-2	TGTGCCAGCAACCTACAGGTGAACACCGGGGAGCTGTTTTTT	CASNLQVNTGELFF
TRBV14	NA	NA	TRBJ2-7	TGTGCCAGCAGCACACAAATGACAGGAGTCGAGCAGTACTTC	CASSTQMTGVEQYF
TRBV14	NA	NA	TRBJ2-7	TGTGCCAGCAGCCAGGTAACATACGAGCAGTACTTC	CASSQVTYEQYF
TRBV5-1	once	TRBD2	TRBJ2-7	TGCGCCAGCAGCCTAGCGGGAGAGTCTTACTTC	CASSLAGESYF
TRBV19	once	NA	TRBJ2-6	TGTGCCAGTAGTATCGGAGGATTTTCTGGGGCCAACGTCCTGACTTTC	CASSIGGFSGANVLTF
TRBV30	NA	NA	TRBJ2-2	TGTGCCTGGAGGAAGGGACATTCGAACACCGGGGAGCTGTTTTTT	CAWRKGHSNTGELFF
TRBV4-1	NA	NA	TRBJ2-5	TGCGCCAGCAGCCAAGCCCCGGGTGGCTACGTTAGACAAGAGACCCAGTACTTC	CASSQAPGGYVRQETQYF
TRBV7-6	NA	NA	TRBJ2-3	TGTGCCAGCAGCGTTATTGAGGGTCAGACAGATACGCAGTATTTT	CASSVIEGQTDTQYF
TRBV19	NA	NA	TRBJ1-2	TGTGCCAGTAGTGGAGGGTTGGGACGGGACGCCTATGGCTACACCTTC	CASSGGLGRDAYGYTF
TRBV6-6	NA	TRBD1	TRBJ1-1	TGTGCCAGCGAGACAGGGGGAAACACTGAAGCTTTCTTT	CASETGGNTEAFF
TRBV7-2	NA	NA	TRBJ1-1	TGTGCCAGCAGCCCTAGCGGGGGTGGGACTGAAGCTTTCTTT	CASSPSGGGTEAFF
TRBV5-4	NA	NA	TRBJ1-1	TGTGCCAGCAGCAGCTACAGGGTGGGAGCCCTGAACACTGAAGCTTTCTTT	CASSSYRVGALNTEAFF
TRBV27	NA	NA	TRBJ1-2	TGTGCCAGCAGCATAGGACAGAGCTGGGGCTACACCTTC	CASSIGQSWGYTF
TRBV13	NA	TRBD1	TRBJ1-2	TGTGCCAGCAGCCAAATGGACAGGGGGCGCGACTATGGCTACACCTTC	CASSQMDRGRDYGYTF
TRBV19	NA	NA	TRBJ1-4	TGTGCCAGTAGCCCCCTCGGGGTTAATGAAAAACTGTTTTTT	CASSPLGVNEKLFF
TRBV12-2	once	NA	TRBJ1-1	TGTGCAAGTCGCCAGGGGCAGGGCCACACTGAAGCTTTCTTT	CASRQGQGHTEAFF
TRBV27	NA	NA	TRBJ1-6	TGTGCCAGCAGTTCGGGATGGACCAACTCACCCCTCCACTTT	CASSSGWTNSPLHF
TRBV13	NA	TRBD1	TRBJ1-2	TGTGCCAGCAGCACCGAGGACAGGGGAGAGGTTGGCTACACCTTC	CASSTEDRGEVGYTF
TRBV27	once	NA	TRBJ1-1	TGTGCCAGCAGCCCCGTTCCGCCGGTGGCTTTCTTT	CASSPVPPVAFF
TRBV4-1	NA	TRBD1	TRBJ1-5	TGCGCCAGCAGCCAAGCCACAGGGGGAAGCAATCAGCCCCAGCATTTT	CASSQATGGSNQPQHF
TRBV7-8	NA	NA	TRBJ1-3	TGTGCCAGCAGCTTACTTAACCGGCGGAACGGAAACACCATATATTTT	CASSLLNRRNGNTIYF
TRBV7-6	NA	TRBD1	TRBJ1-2	TGTGCCAGCAGCCCCCTCACAGGGGGGGGTGGCTACACCTTC	CASSPLTGGGGYTF
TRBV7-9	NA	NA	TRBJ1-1	TGTGCCAGCAGCTTATCAGGGGCGAACACTGAAGCTTTCTTT	CASSLSGANTEAFF
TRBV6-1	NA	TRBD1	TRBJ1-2	TGTGCCAGCTACCGGGACAGGGGGCGAGGCTACACCTTC	CASYRDRGRGYTF
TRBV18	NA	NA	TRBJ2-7	TGTGCCAGCTTCCACGGCGGGACCATGGGTGAGCAGTACTTC	CASFHGGTMGEQYF
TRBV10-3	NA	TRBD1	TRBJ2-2	TGTGCCATCAGGGGACAGGGTGGAGCCGGGGAGCTGTTTTTT	CAIRGQGGAGELFF
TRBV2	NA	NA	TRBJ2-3	TGTGCCAGCAGTTACGGAGGCACAGATACGCAGTATTTT	CASSYGGTDTQYF
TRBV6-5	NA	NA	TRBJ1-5	TGTGCCAGCAGCCCCTATAGCAATCAGCCCCAGCATTTT	CASSPYSNQPQHF
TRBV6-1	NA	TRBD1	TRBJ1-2	TGTGCCAGCAGCTCCCCCGACAGGGTGAATGGCTACACCTTC	CASSSPDRVNGYTF
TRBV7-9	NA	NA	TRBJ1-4	TGTGCCGGGGGGGGCGCCACTAATGAAAAACTGTTTTTT	CAGGGATNEKLFF
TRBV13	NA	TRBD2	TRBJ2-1	TGTGCCAGCAGCTCCTCGGGACTAGCGACGAATGAGCAGTTCTTC	CASSSSGLATNEQFF
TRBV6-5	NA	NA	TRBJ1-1	TGTGCCAGCACCCCCAGTCATGGAGACACTGAAGCTTTCTTT	CASTPSHGDTEAFF
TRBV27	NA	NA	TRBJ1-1	TGTGCCAGCAGTTTATCAGGGGTGGGGACTGAAGCTTTCTTT	CASSLSGVGTEAFF
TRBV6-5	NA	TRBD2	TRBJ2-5	TGTGCCAGCAGTTACTGGGCGGGGGGAGGAGAGACCCAGTACTTC	CASSYWAGGGETQYF
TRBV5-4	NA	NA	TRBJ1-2	TGTGCCAGCAGCCTTCGAGAGAACTATGGCTACACCTTC	CASSLRENYGYTF
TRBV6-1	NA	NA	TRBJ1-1	TGTGCCAGCACGCCACAGGGATTAAAAGCTTTCTTT	CASTPQGLKAFF
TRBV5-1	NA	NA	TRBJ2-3	TGCGCCAGCAGCTTCGACAGGCCAGGAACAGATACGCAGTATTTT	CASSFDRPGTDTQYF
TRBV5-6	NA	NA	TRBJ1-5	TGTGCCAGCAGCCGAGGTTTAGGACTGGGATTGAGCAATCAGCCCCAGCATTTT	CASSRGLGLGLSNQPQHF
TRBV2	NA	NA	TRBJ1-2	TGTGCCAGCAGCGAAGCTCTCAACCCGGGACTAAACTATGGCTACACCTTC	CASSEALNPGLNYGYTF
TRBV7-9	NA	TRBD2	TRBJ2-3	TGTGCCAGCAGCGCCGGGACTAGCAGAGATACGCAGTATTTT	CASSAGTSRDTQYF
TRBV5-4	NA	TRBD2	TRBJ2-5	TGTGCCAGCAGCGCGGGGCTAGCGGGATTCGAGACCCAGTACTTC	CASSAGLAGFETQYF
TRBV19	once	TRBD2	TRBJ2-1	TGTGCCAGTACCATAGCGGGGGCTAGCTCCTACAATGAGCAGTTCTTC	CASTIAGASSYNEQFF
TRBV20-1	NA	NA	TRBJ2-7	TGCAGTGCTAGCGAGAACTACGAGCAGTACTTC	CSASENYEQYF
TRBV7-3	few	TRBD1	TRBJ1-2	TGTGCCAGCAGCCCCCAGGGGGTGCTCGGCTACACCTTC	CASSPQGVLGYTF
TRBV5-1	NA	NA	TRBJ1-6	TGCGCCAGCAGCTCTTCTGGAGGTCTCTATTCACCCCTCCACTTT	CASSSSGGLYSPLHF
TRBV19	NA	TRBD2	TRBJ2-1	TGTGCCAGTAGTCAGACTTGGACGCCGGGGAGGGACAATGAGCAGTTCTTC	CASSQTWTPGRDNEQFF